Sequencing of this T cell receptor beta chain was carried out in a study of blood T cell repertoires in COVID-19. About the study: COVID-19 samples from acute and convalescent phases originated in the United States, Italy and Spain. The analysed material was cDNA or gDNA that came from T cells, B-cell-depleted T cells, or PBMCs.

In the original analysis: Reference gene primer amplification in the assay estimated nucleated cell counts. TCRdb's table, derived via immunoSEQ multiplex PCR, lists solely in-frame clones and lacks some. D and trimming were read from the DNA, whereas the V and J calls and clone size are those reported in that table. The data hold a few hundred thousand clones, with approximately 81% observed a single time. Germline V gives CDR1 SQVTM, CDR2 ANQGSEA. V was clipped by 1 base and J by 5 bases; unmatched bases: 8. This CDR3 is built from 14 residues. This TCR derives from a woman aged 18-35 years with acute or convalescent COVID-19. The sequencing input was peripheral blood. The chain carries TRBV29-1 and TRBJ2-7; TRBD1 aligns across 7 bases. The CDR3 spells CSVEGGDSSNEQYF. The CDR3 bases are TGCAGCGTTGAAGGTGGGGACAGTTCCAACGAGCAGTACTTC.